This T cell receptor (beta chain) was identified during a study of T-cell memory formation after mild COVID-19 (dated by TCRdb to the early 2020s). In the study overall: TCR sequence clusters from the two donors were found to be largely donor specific. Two young, previously healthy adult volunteers, one female and one male, were included in the cohort. Longitudinal TCRalpha and TCRbeta repertoire sequencing tracked T-cell clones expanding and contracting after mild COVID-19 in two donors.

TCRdb names Illumina NovaSeq 6000 as the instrument used. TCRalpha and TCRbeta cDNA libraries were constructed by 5'RACE with constant-segment primers, with sample barcodes and unique molecular identifiers being introduced. Trizol reagent was used to extract RNA from every sample. Amplification of the libraries took two PCR steps, and the second step added a second sample barcode plus Illumina TruSeq adapters. Sequencing of the libraries was done on an Illumina NovaSeq, producing 2 x 150 bp paired-end reads. In the source study's methods: With migec v1.2.7, reads were demultiplexed and then collapsed into UMI-guided consensus sequences. With mixcr v2.1.11, UMI consensuses were aligned to TRA and TRB V and J templates and assembled into clonotypes. Clonotypes were classified as expanded or contracted when called significant by both edgeR and NoisET, with noise models trained on biological replicates. For edgeR calls, the cutoffs were a false discovery rate-adjusted p below 0.01 and a log2 fold-change threshold of 1. As an exploratory analysis of dynamics, PCA with hierarchical clustering was applied to max-normalized trajectories of the 1000 most abundant clonotypes. Separately sequenced CD4+ and CD8+ repertoires were used to assign a CD4 or CD8 phenotype to each responding clone. TCRdb passed the public sequencing reads through fastp at Q25 and MiXCR, retaining productive beta sequences. A single entry per CDR3 protein holds the most common genes and DNA from its merged rows. The V and J calls and clone size come from TCRdb's table, not from the authors' own analysis. The sample records approximately 99,000 distinct CDR3 sequences, about 18% of which are singletons. The ten biggest clones cover approximately 5.1% of the sample.

Ficoll-Paque density gradient centrifugation was used to isolate PBMCs. Beyond this particular receptor, the publication reports: Clones that contracted from day 15 to 85 showed balanced CD4/CD8 phenotypes, whereas a second wave of clones that expanded from day 15 to 37 leaned towards CD4+. Contracting CD4+ clones turned up mainly in the CM and EM memory subsets, whereas EMRA was where CD8+ clones were enriched. The second-wave clones that peaked on day 37 were not confirmed to be SARS-CoV-2 specific. The detection of some responding clones in pre-infection memory suggests that pre-existing cross-reactive memory T cells joined the SARS-CoV-2 response. The study included only a couple of mild cases, and larger cohorts that include severe cases with pre-infection samples were judged to be necessary.

On this clonotype: Its antigen is currently not known. No per-base quality is available; no much larger clone lies one base away.

Trimming costs V 8 bases and J 2 bases, and their ends lie 15 bases apart. For CDR1 and CDR2, the germline V gene lists MDHEN and SYDVKM. From its cysteine to its phenylalanine, the CDR3 spans 14 amino acids. CDR3 DNA only is kept here, 42 bases in frame from base 1. This clonotype was sampled from a man between 18 and 29 years old who had mild COVID-19 (a few samples of this study predate the infection). The sample titles of this study are shuffled in the database, so cell type and time point are left out; the donor was told from shared clones. Sequenced: PBMCs or a T cell subset sorted from them (not recorded which). The rearrangement joined TRBV28 to TRBJ1-2; possibly the D gene is TRBD1, per 5 matching bases. The nucleotide sequence reads as follows: TGTGCCAGCTCCGGGGCCCAAGGGAACTATGGCTACACCTTC. Translated, this is CASSGAQGNYGYTF.